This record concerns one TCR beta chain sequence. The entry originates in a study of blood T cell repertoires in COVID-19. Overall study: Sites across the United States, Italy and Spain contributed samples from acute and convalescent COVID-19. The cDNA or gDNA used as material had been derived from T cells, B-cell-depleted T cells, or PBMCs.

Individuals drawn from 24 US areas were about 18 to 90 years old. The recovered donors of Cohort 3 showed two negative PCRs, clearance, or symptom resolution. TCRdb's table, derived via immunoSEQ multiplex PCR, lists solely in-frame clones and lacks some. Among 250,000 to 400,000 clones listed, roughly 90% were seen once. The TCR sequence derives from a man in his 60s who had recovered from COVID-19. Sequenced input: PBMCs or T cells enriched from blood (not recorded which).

CDR3 sequence (DNA): TGTGCCACCAGCAGAGATAGCGTACTATTGACTAGCGGGAGTCTGGCCAAAAACATTCAGTACTTC. Its protein is CATSRDSVLLTSGSLAKNIQYF. V is TRBV15 and J is TRBJ2-4; the match to TRBD2 covers 12 bases. J lost 1 base, V lost 0 bases, and 16 bases had no gene match. CDR3 length: 22 residues. Germline CDR1 is LNHNV and CDR2 is YYDKDF (reference sequence).